One sample yielded the 4 T cell receptor beta chains listed below, sequenced in a study of cytomegalovirus exposure and HLA in healthy donors. The PCR had 60 Vbeta and 13 Jbeta primers. Data came from immunoSEQ multiplex PCR; TCRdb stores just in-frame clones and leaves some out. Of 150,000 to 200,000 clones detected, more than 65% appear once; the ten largest clones hold 4.5% to 7.5%. The sequenced sample consisted of PBMCs. The source of these receptors is a woman aged 25-40 years in good health and CMV-seropositive.

The chain carries TRBV7-6 and TRBJ2-5, with a possible D match to TRBD2 (6 bases). The V gene's germline CDR1 is SGHVS and CDR2 FNYEAQ. The CDR3 is 13 residues long. Trimming took 0 bases from V and 5 from J, leaving 7 bases between them. The CDR3 DNA sequence: TGTGCCAGCAGCTTAGCGGAGGGGGAGACCCAGTACTTC. Encoded protein: CASSLAEGETQYF.

The V and J genes are TRBV4-2 and TRBJ1-3, with D unclear. CDR3 length: 12 residues. V lost 7 bases to trimming and J lost 3 bases, with 7 bases between them. Germline V gene data show CDR1 as LGHNA and CDR2 as YNFKEQ. In nucleotides, the CDR3 is TGTGCCAGCACTGGCTTTGGAAACACCATATATTTT. This translates into CASTGFGNTIYF.

The rearrangement uses TRBV6-1 and TRBJ1-3, with D uncertain. V lost 8 bases and J 0 bases, leaving 14 bases between the germline ends. Germline CDR1 reads MNHNS; CDR2 reads SASEGT. CDR3 length: 15 amino acids. CDR3 coding DNA: TGTGCCAGCGATCCGGACTTTTCCTCTGGAAACACCATATATTTT. Translated, it gives CASDPDFSSGNTIYF.

V and J are TRBV2 and TRBJ2-1, with D perhaps TRBD2 (5 bases). This CDR3 has 13 residues. The germline V gene has CDR1 SNHLY and CDR2 FYNNEI. V lost 4 bases and J lost 9, with 13 bases in between. The CDR3 sequence: CASSGGLAAEQFF. DNA for the CDR3: TGTGCCAGCAGTGGTGGCCTAGCAGCTGAGCAGTTCTTC.